This T cell receptor (beta chain) was retrieved from a study of cytomegalovirus exposure and HLA in healthy donors. The wider study: The early release's HLA-typed donors yielded approximately 82 million unique TCRs. When 398 donors were genotyped, around 77% of them were found to fall in the Caucasian-associated ancestry cluster.

Use of 60 Vbeta and 13 Jbeta primers characterized the PCR. Generated by immunoSEQ multiplex PCR, the TCRdb table keeps only in-frame clones and is missing some. This sample carries about 160,000 clones, with over 1% going to the ten biggest clones. Worth noting for this clone: The antigen is unknown.

The V gene lost 5 bases and the J gene lost 4 bases, with 8 bases spanning the gap. This CDR3 has 12 amino acids. Germline V CDR1 and CDR2: SEHNR, FQNEAQ (reference sequence). Study-wide results and caveats: More clonal expansion characterized HLA-associated TCR beta chains than equally common others in a later analysis. The study reported that TCR beta sequences accurately predicted HLA-A and HLA-B alleles in most subjects.

Sequencing was done on a sample of PBMCs. V gene TRBV7-9 combines with J gene TRBJ1-1; D is undetermined. The source is a woman between 55 and 75 years old in good health and CMV-seronegative. The CDR3 sequence is CASSLEVTEAFF. The CDR3 bases are TGTGCCAGCAGCCTCGAGGTCACTGAAGCTTTCTTT.